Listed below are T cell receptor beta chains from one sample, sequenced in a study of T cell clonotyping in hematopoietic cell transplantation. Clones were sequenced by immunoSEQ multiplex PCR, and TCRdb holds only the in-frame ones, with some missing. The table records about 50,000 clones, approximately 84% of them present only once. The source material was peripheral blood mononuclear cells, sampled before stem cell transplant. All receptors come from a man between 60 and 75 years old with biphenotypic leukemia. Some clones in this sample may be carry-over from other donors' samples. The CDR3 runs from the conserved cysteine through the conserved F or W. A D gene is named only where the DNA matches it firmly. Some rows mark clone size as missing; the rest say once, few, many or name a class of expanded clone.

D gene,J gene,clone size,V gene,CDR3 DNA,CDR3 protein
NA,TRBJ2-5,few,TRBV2,TGTGCCAGCAGTGAATCGCGCCAAGAGACCCAGTACTTC,CASSESRQETQYF
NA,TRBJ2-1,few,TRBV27,TGTGCCAGCAGTTTATACAATGAGCAGTTCTTC,CASSLYNEQFF
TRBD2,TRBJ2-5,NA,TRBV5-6,TGTGCCAGCAGCTTGACCAGCGGGAGTGGAGAGACCCAGTACTTC,CASSLTSGSGETQYF
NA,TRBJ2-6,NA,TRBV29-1,TGCAGCGTTGTACAAGGGGCCAACGTCCTGACTTTC,CSVVQGANVLTF
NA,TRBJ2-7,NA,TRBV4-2,TGTGCCAGCAGCCAAGAAGTGGGGCATTCCTACGAGCAGTACTTC,CASSQEVGHSYEQYF
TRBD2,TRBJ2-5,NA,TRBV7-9,TGTGCCAGCAGCTTAGATGCTAGCGGGCAGACCCAGTACTTC,CASSLDASGQTQYF
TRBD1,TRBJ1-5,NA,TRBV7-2,TGTGCCAGCAGTTTAGTTCCTCCGGGACAGGGAGAACAGCCCCAGCATTTT,CASSLVPPGQGEQPQHF
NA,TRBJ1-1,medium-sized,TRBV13,TGTGCCAGCAGCTTTGGGGTTCGGACTGAAGCTTTCTTT,CASSFGVRTEAFF
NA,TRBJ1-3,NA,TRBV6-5,TGTGCCAGCAGTTACTCATCCAGGGCTGGAAACACCATATATTTT,CASSYSSRAGNTIYF
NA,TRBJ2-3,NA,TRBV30,TGTGCCGGGACGACGGACTCCACAGATACGCAGTATTTT,CAGTTDSTDTQYF
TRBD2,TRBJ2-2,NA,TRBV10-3,TGTGCCATCAGGAGGACTAGCGGGCCAACCGGGGAGCTGTTTTTT,CAIRRTSGPTGELFF
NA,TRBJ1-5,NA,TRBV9,TGTGCCAGCAGCGTAGTAGGGGAAAATAGCAATCAGCCCCAGCATTTT,CASSVVGENSNQPQHF
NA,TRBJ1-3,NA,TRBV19,TGTGCCAGTAAAGCCTCTTTATTGGAGGGCTTTTCGGGAAACACCATATATTTT,CASKASLLEGFSGNTIYF
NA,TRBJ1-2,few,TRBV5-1,TGCGCCAGCAGCCCCCAGAACAGGTCTCCCTACACCTTC,CASSPQNRSPYTF
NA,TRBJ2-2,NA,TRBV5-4,TGTGCCAGCAGCTTGGTGTCGTCTAGCCCCCACACCGGGGAGCTGTTTTTT,CASSLVSSSPHTGELFF
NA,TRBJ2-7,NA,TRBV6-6,TGTGCCAGCAGTTATGATCCGGCCGAGCAGTACTTC,CASSYDPAEQYF
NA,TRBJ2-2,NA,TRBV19,TGTGCCAGTAGACCCCCCGTGGAGGGAGAGACCGGGGAGCTGTTTTTT,CASRPPVEGETGELFF
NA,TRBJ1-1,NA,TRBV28,TGTGCCAGCACGAAAGCGCCTGCGAACACTGAAGCTTTCTTT,CASTKAPANTEAFF
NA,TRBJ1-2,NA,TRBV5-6,TGTGCCAGCAGCTTGGGGGGGACAGGCTACACCTTC,CASSLGGTGYTF
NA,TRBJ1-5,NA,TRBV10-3,TGTGCCATCAGTGGTCAGGGGTATGGTAGCAATCAGCCCCAGCATTTT,CAISGQGYGSNQPQHF
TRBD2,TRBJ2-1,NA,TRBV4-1,TGCGCCAGCAGCCTCGTCGCGGGAGTGCAGTTCTTC,CASSLVAGVQFF
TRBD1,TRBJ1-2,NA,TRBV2,TGTGCCAGCAGTGAGGGCAGGGGGCATTTCTACACCTTC,CASSEGRGHFYTF
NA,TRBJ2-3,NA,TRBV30,TGTGCCTGGAGTGTCCACCGCAGACTTTCACTAAGCACAGATACGCAGTATTTT,CAWSVHRRLSLSTDTQYF
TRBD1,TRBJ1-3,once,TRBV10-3,TGTGCCATCAGAGCCGACAGGGGTGGAAACACCATATATTTT,CAIRADRGGNTIYF
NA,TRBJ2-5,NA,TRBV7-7,TGTGCTAGCAGCTTAGGGTCAGCCCAAGAGACCCAGTACTTC,CASSLGSAQETQYF
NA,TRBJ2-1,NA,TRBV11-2,TGTGCCAGCAGCTTGCAGGGACTTGAGCAGTTCTTC,CASSLQGLEQFF
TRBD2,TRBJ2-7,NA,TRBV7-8,TGTGCCAGCAGCGTCCTAGCGGGAGCTGTCGACGAGCAGTACTTC,CASSVLAGAVDEQYF
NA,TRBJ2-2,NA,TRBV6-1,TGTGCCAGCAGTGAAGAGGGGACAATCTCTAACACCGGGGAGCTGTTTTTT,CASSEEGTISNTGELFF
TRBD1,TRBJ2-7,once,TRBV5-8,TGTGCCAGCAGCTTGTTTGGGACAGGGACCTACGAGCAGTACTTC,CASSLFGTGTYEQYF
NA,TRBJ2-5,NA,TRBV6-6,TGTGCCAGCAGTCCGCCTCCGGGACATGTGGAGACCCAGTACTTC,CASSPPPGHVETQYF
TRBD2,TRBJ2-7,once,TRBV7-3,TGTGCCAGCAGCTTAATGGCGGGAGGGCTCAACGAGCAGTACTTC,CASSLMAGGLNEQYF
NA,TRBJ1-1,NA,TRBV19,TGTGCCAGTAGCTTCAACCGGGACACCTCTGGGGCTTTCTTT,CASSFNRDTSGAFF
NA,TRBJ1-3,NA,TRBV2,TGTGCCAGCAGTGTCTATGTTCAGGGACACACCATATATTTT,CASSVYVQGHTIYF
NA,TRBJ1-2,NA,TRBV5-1,TGCGCCAGCAGCTTGGAGTCCGCCGGGATCGGCCGTGGCTACACCTTC,CASSLESAGIGRGYTF
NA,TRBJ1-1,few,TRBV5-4,TGTGCCAGCAGCCCGGGGGGAGGTGTAGACATGAACACTGAAGCTTTCTTT,CASSPGGGVDMNTEAFF
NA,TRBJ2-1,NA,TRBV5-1,TGCGCCAGCAGCCCAGGAGGGCAATATGAGCAGTTCTTC,CASSPGGQYEQFF
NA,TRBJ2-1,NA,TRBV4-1,TGCGCCAGCAGCCAAGATCGGGGGCCAGGTGAGCAGTTCTTC,CASSQDRGPGEQFF
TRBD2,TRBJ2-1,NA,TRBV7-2,TGTGCCAGCAGCTCTTACGGGACTAGCGGGACCCCTTACAATGAGCAGTTCTTC,CASSSYGTSGTPYNEQFF
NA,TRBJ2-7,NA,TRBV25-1,TGTGCCAGCAGTGTTCCGGGGCGCTACGAGCAGTACTTC,CASSVPGRYEQYF
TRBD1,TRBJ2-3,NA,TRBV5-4,TGTGCCGCCAGGGGGCGGTCTAGCACAGATACGCAGTATTTT,CAARGRSSTDTQYF
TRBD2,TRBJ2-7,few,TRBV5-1,TGCGCCAGCAGCTTGGAGCCTAGCGGGAACTCCTACGAGCAGTACTTC,CASSLEPSGNSYEQYF
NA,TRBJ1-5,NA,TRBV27,TGTGCCAGCAGTTTCAGGGTTGGGGGGCAGCCCCAGCATTTT,CASSFRVGGQPQHF
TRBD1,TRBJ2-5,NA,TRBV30,TGTGCCTGGGACGAGACAGGGGAAGAGACCCAGTACTTC,CAWDETGEETQYF
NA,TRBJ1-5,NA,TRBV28,TGTGCCAGCAGACATCGGACGGGAAATCAGCCCCAGCATTTT,CASRHRTGNQPQHF
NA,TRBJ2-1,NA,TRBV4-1,TGCGCCAGCAGCCAACTCGCGTACAATGAGCAGTTCTTC,CASSQLAYNEQFF
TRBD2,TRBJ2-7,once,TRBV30,TGTGCCTGGAGCAGACTAGCGGGAGGTGATGAGCAGTACTTC,CAWSRLAGGDEQYF
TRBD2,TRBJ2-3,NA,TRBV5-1,TGCGCCAGCAGCTTGACTAGCGGCACAGATACGCAGTATTTT,CASSLTSGTDTQYF
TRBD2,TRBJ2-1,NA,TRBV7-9,TGTGCCAGCAGCTCGTCTAGCGGGAGGGGAACCTACAATGAGCAGTTCTTC,CASSSSSGRGTYNEQFF
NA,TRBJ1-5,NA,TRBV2,TGTGCCAGCAGTGACTTTAGCAATCAGCCCCAGCATTTT,CASSDFSNQPQHF
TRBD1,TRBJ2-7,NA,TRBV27,TGTGCCAGCAGCTTACGTCGGACAGGGGCCTACGAGCAGTACTTC,CASSLRRTGAYEQYF
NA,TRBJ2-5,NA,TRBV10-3,TGTGCCATCAGTGAGTCGAGTCCCCAAGAGACCCAGTACTTC,CAISESSPQETQYF
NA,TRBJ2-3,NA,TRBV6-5,TGTGCCAGCAGTTACTATCCCACTAGCACAGATACGCAGTATTTT,CASSYYPTSTDTQYF
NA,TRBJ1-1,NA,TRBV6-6,TGTGCCAGCAGCGAGGCCCCTCAGAACACTGAAGCTTTCTTT,CASSEAPQNTEAFF
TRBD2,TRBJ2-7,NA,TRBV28,TGTGCCAGCAGTGTCTCTAGCGGGACTTTCTACGAGCAGTACTTC,CASSVSSGTFYEQYF